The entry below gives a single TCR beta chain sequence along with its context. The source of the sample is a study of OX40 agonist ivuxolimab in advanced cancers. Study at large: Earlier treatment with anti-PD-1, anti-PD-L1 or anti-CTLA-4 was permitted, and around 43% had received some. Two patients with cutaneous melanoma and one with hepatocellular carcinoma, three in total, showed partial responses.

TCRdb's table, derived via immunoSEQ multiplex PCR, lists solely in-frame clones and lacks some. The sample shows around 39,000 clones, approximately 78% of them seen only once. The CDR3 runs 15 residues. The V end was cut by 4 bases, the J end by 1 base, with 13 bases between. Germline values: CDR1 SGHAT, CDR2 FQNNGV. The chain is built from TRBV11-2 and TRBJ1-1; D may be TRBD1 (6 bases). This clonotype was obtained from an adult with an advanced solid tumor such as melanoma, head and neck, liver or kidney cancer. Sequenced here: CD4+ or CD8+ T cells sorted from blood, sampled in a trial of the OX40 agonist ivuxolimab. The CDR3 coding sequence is TGTGCCAGCAGCTACACTAGGGGGGGGAACACTGAAGCTTTCTTT. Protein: CASSYTRGGNTEAFF.